This T cell receptor (beta chain) was documented in a study of CD8+CD57+ T cells in acquired aplastic anemia. Overall study: Roughly 3 ug was the average amount of DNA from sorted CD4+ and CD8+ cells. Regarding the study as a whole: Overlapping CD8+ CDR3 repertoires of patients and controls contained under 35 shared sequences. Controls did not differ significantly from patients in CD8+ Simpson's diversity.

The CDR3 has 15 amino acids. The germline CDR1 and CDR2 sequences are KGHDR and SFDVKD. Trimming left V 3 bases short and J 2 bases short, with 13 bases between. The use of genomic DNA as template underpinned the TCR beta VDJ and CDR3 profiling. TCRdb processed the reads anew with MiXCR; each CDR3 protein has one entry. Altogether a few hundred thousand distinct CDR3 sequences are present, 45% to 65% being singletons, with the ten largest covering around 8%. A word on this clonotype: Antigen: not known.

The sequencing sample was made of sorted CD4+, CD8+, or CD8+CD57+ T cells (not recorded which) from PBMCs. This sequence originates from a human donor with severe aplastic anemia or a healthy control (not recorded which). The chain links TRBV24-1 to TRBJ2-7; D unresolved. CDR3 loop: CATSDPLVHPYEQYF. Here the CDR3 DNA reads TGTGCCACCAGTGATCCACTGGTACACCCCTACGAGCAGTACTTC.